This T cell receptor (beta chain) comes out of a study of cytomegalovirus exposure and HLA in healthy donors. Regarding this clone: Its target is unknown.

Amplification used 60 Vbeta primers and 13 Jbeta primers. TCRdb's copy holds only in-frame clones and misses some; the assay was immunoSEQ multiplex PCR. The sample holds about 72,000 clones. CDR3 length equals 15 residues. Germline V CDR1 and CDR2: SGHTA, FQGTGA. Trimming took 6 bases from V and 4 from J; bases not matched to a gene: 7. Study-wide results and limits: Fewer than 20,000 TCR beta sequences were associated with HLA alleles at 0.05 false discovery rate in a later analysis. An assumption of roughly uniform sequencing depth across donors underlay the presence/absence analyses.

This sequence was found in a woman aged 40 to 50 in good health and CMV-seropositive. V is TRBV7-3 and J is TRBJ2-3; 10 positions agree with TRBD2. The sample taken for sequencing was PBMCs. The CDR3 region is CASSLAGGGSDTQYF. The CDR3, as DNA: TGTGCCAGCAGTTTAGCGGGGGGCGGCTCAGATACGCAGTATTTT.